The present entry profiles one T cell receptor (beta chain) with its context. Its specificity is unknown. The source of the sample is a study of CD4+ T cells in melanoma. The study, taken as a whole, reports: A reported correlation linked neoantigen-specific CD4+ T cells to CD8+, macrophage and B cell function.

This CDR3 has 15 residues. Germline CDR1 is SEHNR and CDR2 is FQNEAQ (reference sequence). Losses at the gene ends were 4 bases for V and 4 bases for J; bases not matched to a gene: 2. Sequencing was performed with immunoSEQ multiplex PCR; in TCRdb, only in-frame clones are kept and a portion is missing. The repertoire holds 9,000 to 10,000 clones, with about 70% as singletons. This receptor was obtained from a human donor with melanoma. This chain joins TRBV7-9 and TRBJ1-4, with 11 bases fitting TRBD1. Sample: peripheral blood. The CDR3 protein is CASSSGTGGNEKLFF. CDR3 DNA: TGTGCCAGCAGCTCCGGGACAGGGGGTAATGAAAAACTGTTTTTT. The whole variable domain, filled in from reference TRBV7-9 and TRBJ1-4, reads DTGVSQNPRHKITKRGQNVTFRCDPISEHNRLYWYRQTLGQGPEFLTYFQNEAQLEKSRLLSDRFSAERPKGSFSTLEIQRTEQGDSAMYLCASSSGTGGNEKLFFGSGTQLSVL.